The 27 T cell receptor beta chains presented below share a single source sample, sequenced in a study of OX40 agonist ivuxolimab in advanced cancers. Sequenced by immunoSEQ multiplex PCR; TCRdb stores in-frame clones only, minus some. The sample holds over 70,000 clones, 65% to 90% seen once. Sequencing used CD4+ or CD8+ T cells sorted from blood, obtained in a trial of the OX40 agonist ivuxolimab. All receptors derive from an adult with an advanced solid tumor such as melanoma, head and neck, liver or kidney cancer.

This chain connects TRBV10-1 to TRBJ2-7; TRBD1 or TRBD2 may be the D gene (5 bases each). The CDR3 is made up of 14 amino acids. Germline V gives CDR1 WNHNN, CDR2 SYGVQD (reference sequence). Trimming left V 5 bases short and J 5 bases short, with 16 bases between. The CDR3 reads CASSNTGAANEQYF. CDR3 coding DNA: TGCGCCAGCAGTAACACCGGGGCAGCAAACGAGCAGTACTTC.

The J gene is TRBJ2-7, the V gene TRBV9; TRBD2 is a possible D gene (5 bases). The CDR3 extends over 20 amino acids. V was shortened by 4 bases and J by 8 bases, with 37 bases between the two germline ends. Germline CDR1 and CDR2: SGDLS and YYNGEE. The CDR3 sequence is CASSPNRLSDGGPRVIQQYF. The CDR3 DNA reads TGTGCCAGCAGCCCCAATCGTCTCTCTGATGGAGGACCTCGGGTGATTCAGCAGTACTTC.

The chain joins TRBV21-1 to TRBJ1-6. TRBV21-1 is a pseudogene segment. The CDR3 runs 15 residues. CDR3 residues: CASSKGGRSNSPLHF. The CDR3 region has the DNA TGTGCCAGCAGCAAAGGCGGGAGGAGTAATTCACCCCTCCACTTT.

This clone was seen just once. The chain couples TRBV9 to TRBJ1-2; no reliable D call. Germline V gene lookup returns CDR1 SGDLS and CDR2 YYNGEE. The CDR3 is 14 residues long. The V end lost 0 bases, the J end lost 8 bases, and 14 bases lay between the germline ends. The CDR3 coding sequence is TGTGCCAGCAGCGTAGGAAGGGCCGGACTGGGCTACACCTTC. Protein product: CASSVGRAGLGYTF.

The chain links TRBV4-1 to TRBJ2-3, with 10 bases fitting TRBD2. There are 17 residues in the CDR3. V shed 1 base and J 6 bases; nucleotides not matched to a gene: 10. In germline, CDR1 is MGHRA, CDR2 YSYEKL. CDR3 amino acids: CASSQGDLAGAGDTQYF. The CDR3 DNA reads as TGCGCCAGCAGCCAAGGAGACCTAGCGGGGGCGGGGGATACGCAGTATTTT.

This chain uses TRBV29-1 with TRBJ2-7, with TRBD1 matching over 7 bases. CDR3 length equals 17 residues. With V trimmed by 4 bases and J by 2 bases, 17 bases remained unmatched. In germline, CDR1 is SQVTM, CDR2 ANQGSEA. In nucleotides, the CDR3 is TGCAGCGTTGGATCACCGACAGGGCGTAGTTTGGCCTACGAGCAGTACTTC. It is translated as CSVGSPTGRSLAYEQYF.

V gene TRBV7-2 combines with J gene TRBJ2-1; D is ambiguous. Trimming stripped 3 bases from V and 4 bases from J, with 7 bases between. Per the germline V gene, CDR1 is SGHTA and CDR2 is FQGNSA. The CDR3 is 13 residues long. CDR3 nucleotide sequence: TGTGCCAGCAGCTTCCAACAATACAATGAGCAGTTCTTC. Translated: CASSFQQYNEQFF. Combining the CDR3 with reference TRBV7-2 and TRBJ2-1 gives the whole variable domain GAGVSQSPSNKVTEKGKDVELRCDPISGHTALYWYRQSLGQGLEFLIYFQGNSAPDKSGLPSDRFSAERTGGSVSTLTIQRTQQEDSAVYLCASSFQQYNEQFFGPGTRLTVL.

The chain couples TRBV19 to TRBJ2-7, with D possibly called TRBD1 or TRBD2 (5 bases each). The CDR3 is made up of 16 amino acids. V lost 4 bases to trimming and J lost 3 bases, with 19 bases between them. CDR1 and CDR2 from the germline V gene are LNHDA and SQIVND (reference sequence). The CDR3 DNA reads TGTGCCAGTAGTACCCCCGACCCTCGGGGCGGCTACGAGCAGTACTTC. As protein: CASSTPDPRGGYEQYF.

V usage is TRBV7-2 and J usage is TRBJ2-5; the D is unclear. The DNA end is more similar to TRBJ2-7, so the J call may be wrong. The CDR3 runs 16 residues. The V gene's germline CDR1 is SGHTA and CDR2 FQGNSA. The CDR3 nucleotides read TGTGCCAGCAGCCGAAATATAGGACGGAGCTCCTACGAGCAGTACTTC. Protein sequence: CASSRNIGRSSYEQYF.

The J gene is TRBJ2-5, the V gene TRBV2; D is perhaps TRBD2 (6 bases). Per the germline V gene, CDR1 is SNHLY and CDR2 is FYNNEI. V was shortened by 7 bases and J by 0 bases, with 12 bases between the two germline ends. CDR3 length equals 14 residues. CDR3 loop: CASTPGTHQETQYF. In DNA form, the CDR3 reads TGTGCCAGCACCCCCGGGACTCACCAAGAGACCCAGTACTTC.

J is TRBJ1-6 and V is TRBV5-1, with D uncertain. The CDR3 has 14 residues. V lost 2 bases, J lost 9 bases, and 12 bases lay in between. Germline CDR1 SGHRS, CDR2 YFSETQ. The CDR3 DNA is TGCGCCAGCAGCTTTCCTGGAGCGGCTTCACCCCTCCACTTT. It codes for CASSFPGAASPLHF.

This chain joins TRBV6-5 and TRBJ1-5; D is perhaps TRBD1 (6 bases). The CDR3 loop spans 14 amino acids. CDR1 MNHEY and CDR2 SVGAGI come from the germline V gene. The V and J ends lost 2 bases and 1 base respectively, with 6 bases between them. The CDR3 region is CASSYGQSNQPQHF. In nucleotides, the CDR3 is TGTGCCAGCAGTTACGGACAGAGCAATCAGCCCCAGCATTTT.

The chain recombines TRBV10-3 with TRBJ2-5; D not certain. The J call may be mistaken, given a closer DNA end match to TRBJ2-7. In germline, CDR1 is ENHRY, CDR2 SYGVKD. CDR3 length: 12 amino acids. The CDR3 bases are TGTGCCATCAGTGAGTCCGGATACGAGCAGTACTTC. Translating it yields CAISESGYEQYF.

This chain links TRBV6-1 with TRBJ2-7; 7 positions agree with TRBD2. Trimming cost V 6 bases and J 3 bases; bases outside gene matches: 8. Looked up from germline, CDR1 is MNHNS and CDR2 is SASEGT. The CDR3 is 14 amino acids. The CDR3 protein is CASSLGRAHYEQYF. As DNA, the CDR3 is TGTGCCAGCAGCCTAGGGAGGGCACACTACGAGCAGTACTTC.

J is TRBJ2-5 and V is TRBV10-1; 8 bases are a match to TRBD2. Germline assignment: CDR1 WNHNN and CDR2 SYGVQD (reference sequence). The CDR3 runs to 15 residues. V lost 3 bases, J lost 2 bases, and 5 bases stayed unmatched. CDR3: CASSEQAGGQETQYF. DNA for the CDR3: TGCGCCAGCAGTGAACAGGCGGGGGGACAAGAGACCCAGTACTTC.

As concerns this clone: The CDR3 carries no conserved terminal phenylalanine or tryptophan, so it likely arises from a read error. It is unclear where the CDR3 begins or ends on the DNA, so no DNA is shown, and the CDR3 is as TCRdb lists it. This chain joins TRBV20-1 and TRBJ2-3. The CDR3 length equals 11 residues, ends included. CDR1 and CDR2 (germline): DFQATT, SNEGSKA (reference sequence). The chain's CDR3 is CSARGTPKSAV.

This sequence joins TRBV5-1 and TRBJ2-1, with D perhaps TRBD2 (5 bases). V lost 0 bases and J 7 bases, leaving 14 bases between the germline ends. CDR3 size: 15 residues. Germline-derived CDR1 and CDR2 are SGHRS and YFSETQ. The CDR3 DNA is TGCGCCAGCAGCTTGGTACAGCTACTAGGGAATGAGCAGTTCTTC. Translated, it gives CASSLVQLLGNEQFF.

J is TRBJ2-7 and V is TRBV7-2; D remains ambiguous. Looked up from germline, CDR1 is SGHTA and CDR2 is FQGNSA. Trimming shortened V by 4 bases and J by 0 bases, and 13 bases separated the two germline ends. The CDR3 runs to 15 residues. CDR3: CASSSRAGSSYEQYF. The CDR3 bases are TGTGCCAGCAGCTCCAGAGCAGGTAGCTCCTACGAGCAGTACTTC.

This chain joins TRBV9 and TRBJ2-2; 7 nucleotides align to TRBD1. Germline CDR1 SGDLS, CDR2 YYNGEE. This CDR3 spans 13 amino acids. With 5 bases clipped from V and 4 bases from J, the junction kept 2 bases outside the gene matches. The CDR3 sequence: CASRGQLTGELFF. The CDR3 DNA is TGTGCCAGCAGGGGACAGCTCACCGGGGAGCTGTTTTTT.

The rearrangement uses TRBV2 and TRBJ2-5, with no clear D. V gave up 5 bases and J gave up 5 bases, with 15 bases separating them. The CDR3 covers 14 residues. CDR1 and CDR2 (germline): SNHLY, FYNNEI. The CDR3 DNA reads as TGTGCCAGCAGTCGCTTTGTGGGGTCGGAGACCCAGTACTTC. It yields the protein CASSRFVGSETQYF.

The rearrangement uses TRBV19 and TRBJ2-1; TRBD2 matches 10 bases. Looked up from germline, CDR1 is LNHDA and CDR2 is SQIVND (reference sequence). V lost 3 bases and J lost 8; bases outside the gene matches: 7. CDR3 length: 15 residues. The CDR3 DNA reads as TGTGCCAGTAGTATTTCAGCGGGGGGGATCTATGAGCAGTTCTTC. It codes for CASSISAGGIYEQFF.

V is TRBV5-6 and J is TRBJ2-5; D is ambiguous. The germline V gene encodes CDR1 SGHDT and CDR2 YYEEEE. The CDR3 is 12 residues long. The V and J ends lost 4 bases and 5 bases respectively, with 9 bases between them. CDR3 bases: TGTGCCAGCAGCCAGGACCGGGAGACCCAGTACTTC. Encoded protein: CASSQDRETQYF. Filled out from reference TRBV5-6 and TRBJ2-5, the complete variable domain reads DAGVTQSPTHLIKTRGQQVTLRCSPKSGHDTVSWYQQALGQGPQFIFQYYEEEERQRGNFPDRFSGHQFPNYSSELNVNALLLGDSALYLCASSQDRETQYFGPGTRLLVL.

This clone showed up just a few times. The CDR3 spells CAIQGQGARGYTF. The CDR3 DNA reads TGTGCCATCCAGGGACAGGGGGCGCGCGGCTACACCTTC. The chain couples TRBV10-3 to TRBJ1-2, with TRBD1 identical over 12 bases. Germline V lookup: CDR1 ENHRY, CDR2 SYGVKD. Trimming took 8 bases from V and 8 from J; bases not matched to a gene: 6. This CDR3 is built from 13 residues.

This chain uses TRBV7-7 with TRBJ2-5; 8 bases are a match to TRBD2. The ends lost 9 bases at V and 4 bases at J; junction bases unmatched: 10. The germline gives CDR1 SSHAT, CDR2 FNYEAQ (reference sequence). The CDR3 runs to 14 residues. The CDR3 loop is CASGQGSGGETQYF. The CDR3 nucleotides are TGTGCCAGTGGGCAGGGCAGCGGGGGAGAGACCCAGTACTTC.

The chain carries TRBV7-9 and TRBJ2-7, with D tentatively TRBD2 (7 bases). V gave up 0 bases and J gave up 3 bases, with 21 bases separating them. Germline loops: CDR1 SEHNR, CDR2 FQNEAQ (reference sequence). The CDR3 loop spans 18 amino acids. DNA for the CDR3: TGTGCCAGCAGCTTAGCTCGATTGAGGCAGGGGAGGGACTACGAGCAGTACTTC. Its protein is CASSLARLRQGRDYEQYF. The full variable domain, with the rest looked up from reference TRBV7-9 and TRBJ2-7, is DTGVSQNPRHKITKRGQNVTFRCDPISEHNRLYWYRQTLGQGPEFLTYFQNEAQLEKSRLLSDRFSAERPKGSFSTLEIQRTEQGDSAMYLCASSLARLRQGRDYEQYFGPGTRLTVT.

The J gene is TRBJ1-1, the V gene TRBV2; D gene ambiguous. The CDR3 length is 15 residues. Germline loops: CDR1 SNHLY, CDR2 FYNNEI. V lost 6 bases to trimming and J lost 1 base, with 15 bases between them. As DNA, the CDR3 is TGTGCCAGCAGAATACGAGACATGCCGAACACTGAAGCTTTCTTT. It encodes CASRIRDMPNTEAFF.

As to this clone: The CDR3 carries no conserved terminal phenylalanine or tryptophan, so it likely arises from a read error. No DNA is shown, since the ends of the CDR3 on it are uncertain; the CDR3 is the one TCRdb lists. The chain has TRBV6-8 and TRBJ1-2. Germline V gene data show CDR1 as MNHGY and CDR2 as SAAAGT. The CDR3 has 14 residues if both end residues are counted. This CDR3 is CASSRRTRSRKTYG.